A single sample gave rise to the 3 T cell receptor beta chains below, sequenced in a study of T cells in Graves' hyperthyroidism and ophthalmopathy. What was amplified from RNA transcripts were TCR beta CDR3 regions. Carried out on the TCR CDR3, a first-round RT-PCR used the HTBI primer set. TCRdb ran MiXCR on the multiplex PCR reads and lists one entry per CDR3 protein. The sample contains 350,000 to 400,000 distinct CDR3 sequences, about 15% of which appear only once. The source material was blood. These receptors came from a young woman with Graves' hyperthyroidism.

DNA for the CDR3: TGTGCCAGCAGCTTCTTTGGACTAGCGGTAACCTACGAGCAGTACTTC. This translates into CASSFFGLAVTYEQYF. This chain uses TRBV7-8 with TRBJ2-7, with 10 bases matching TRBD2. V shed 3 bases, J shed 2 bases, and the junction held 7 bases outside the gene matches. The V gene's germline CDR1 is SGHVS and CDR2 FQNEAQ. The CDR3 is made up of 16 amino acids.

Details on this clonotype: A much bigger clone sits one base away, suggesting this may be a read error. This rearrangement joins TRBV7-9 to TRBJ2-7; TRBD2 agrees at 7 bases. The CDR3 is 13 residues long. The germline CDR1 and CDR2 sequences are SEHNR and FQNEAQ (reference sequence). For the CDR3, the DNA is TGTGCCCGCAGCTTACTGGCGGGAGCCGAGCAGTACTTC. Its protein product is CARSLLAGAEQYF.

V usage is TRBV5-1 and J usage is TRBJ2-7; weak D call: TRBD2 (6 bases). V was clipped by 4 bases and J by 0 bases, with 17 bases between them. This CDR3 spans 16 amino acids. Germline V gives CDR1 SGHRS, CDR2 YFSETQ. CDR3 in amino acids: CASSGGLATSSYEQYF. DNA of the CDR3: TGCGCCAGCAGCGGAGGCCTAGCGACTAGCTCCTACGAGCAGTACTTC.